One sample yielded the 5 T cell receptor beta chains listed below, sequenced in a study of response to subunit inactivated influenza vaccine. TCRdb recomputed calls from the RT-PCR reads with MiXCR, one row per CDR3 protein. The table records a few hundred thousand distinct CDR3 sequences, 9.5% to 12% of them present only once. Source: PBMCs from blood, taken roughly 46 days after vaccination. Receptor source: a man over 45 who received an inactivated influenza vaccine.

The gene calls are TRBV12-3 or TRBV12-4 and TRBJ1-5; 9 bases line up with TRBD1. The CDR3 has 14 residues. Trimming cost V 3 bases and J 7 bases; bases outside gene matches: 4. CDR3 sequence: CASSLTGGPQPQHF. The CDR3 bases are TGTGCCAGCAGTTTGACAGGGGGGCCACAGCCCCAGCATTTT.

The chain carries TRBV4-3 and TRBJ1-4; 9 nucleotides agree with TRBD1. V was clipped by 3 bases and J by 1 base; unmatched bases: 9. CDR1 is LGHNA and CDR2 is YSLEER in the germline V gene. The CDR3 is made up of 18 amino acids. CDR3 loop: CASSHRTGEDVTNEKLFF. CDR3 bases: TGCGCCAGCAGCCACAGGACAGGGGAGGATGTAACTAATGAAAAACTGTTTTTT.

The table lists this clonotype with many counts. The chain combines TRBV6-1 with TRBJ1-1; D gene ambiguous. CDR1 is MNHNS, CDR2 SASEGT, per germline. Trimming cost V 8 bases and J 0 bases, with 13 bases left between them. The CDR3 covers 14 residues. Written as DNA, the CDR3 is TGTGCCAGCCGAACCCCCACAATGAACACTGAAGCTTTCTTT. Its protein is CASRTPTMNTEAFF.

The chain uses TRBV6-2 or TRBV6-3 and TRBJ2-2; D may be TRBD1 (6 bases). The CDR3 covers 12 residues. Germline values: CDR1 MNHEY, CDR2 SVGEGT. The V end lost 6 bases, the J end lost 6 bases, and 8 bases lay between the germline ends. This chain's CDR3 is CASRWGPGELFF. For the CDR3, the DNA is TGTGCCAGCAGGTGGGGGCCCGGGGAGCTGTTTTTT.

This clonotype came up many times. The chain carries TRBV6-5 and TRBJ2-7; D may be TRBD1 (5 bases). This CDR3 is 15 amino acids long. CDR1 and CDR2 (germline): MNHEY, SVGAGI. Trimming cost V 0 bases and J 0 bases, with 9 bases left between them. For the CDR3, the DNA is TGTGCCAGCAGTTACTCCATCAGGGTCTCCTACGAGCAGTACTTC. It specifies CASSYSIRVSYEQYF.